Listed below are T cell receptor beta chains from one sample, sequenced in a study of blood T cell repertoires in COVID-19. Libraries were prepared by immunoSEQ multiplex PCR; TCRdb keeps only in-frame clonotypes and omits some of them. Of 200,000 to 300,000 clones in the sample, 85% were seen once. The sequencing sample was made of peripheral blood. The receptors were gathered from an older woman with active or convalescent COVID-19. Each CDR3 is given with its conserved first and last residue. D genes are given only for firm matches. The size field is filled for only some rows; it gives once, few, many or a size class.

J gene,D gene,clone size,V gene,CDR3 DNA,CDR3 protein
TRBJ1-2,NA,NA,TRBV11-2,TGTGCCAGCAGCTATCAACAGGGCGGATATGGCTACACCTTC,CASSYQQGGYGYTF
TRBJ1-6,TRBD1,few,TRBV28,TGTGCCAGCAGCCCTCGGGACAGGGGGGTCTCACCCCTCCACTTT,CASSPRDRGVSPLHF
TRBJ2-5,TRBD2,NA,TRBV3-1/TRBV3-2,TGTGCCAGCAGCCAAGCAGTGTTAGCGGGCCAGACCCAGTACTTC,CASSQAVLAGQTQYF
TRBJ1-4,TRBD1,NA,TRBV12-3/TRBV12-4,TGTGCCAGCAGAGGGGGCATGAATGAAAAACTGTTTTTT,CASRGGMNEKLFF
TRBJ2-7,NA,few,TRBV7-9,TGTGCCAGCAGCAGGAGGGGATACGAGCAGTACTTC,CASSRRGYEQYF
TRBJ2-1,TRBD2,NA,TRBV2,TGTGCCAGCAGTGATGGGGCGGGGGGTTACAATGAGCAGTTCTTC,CASSDGAGGYNEQFF
TRBJ1-2,NA,NA,TRBV9,TGTGCCAGCAGCGCCGACGGGGATGGCTACACCTTC,CASSADGDGYTF
TRBJ1-4,NA,NA,TRBV25-1,TGTGCCAGCACCAACAGGGAAGCTAATGAAAAACTGTTTTTT,CASTNREANEKLFF
TRBJ2-1,NA,many,TRBV19,TGTGCCAGTAGATTTAGTAGAAGCTCCTACAATGAGCAGTTCTTC,CASRFSRSSYNEQFF
TRBJ2-7,NA,NA,TRBV21-1,TGTGCCAGCAGCAAAGAAAGGGGGACAGAATTCTACGAGCAGTACTTC,CASSKERGTEFYEQYF
TRBJ2-7,NA,NA,TRBV24-1,TGTGCCACCAGTGACATACAGGGACGCGAGCAGTACTTC,CATSDIQGREQYF
TRBJ2-1,TRBD2,NA,TRBV11-2,TGTGCCAGCAGCTTAGCAGGGACTAGCGGCTTCAATGAGCAGTTCTTC,CASSLAGTSGFNEQFF
TRBJ2-1,NA,NA,TRBV11-3,TGTGCCAGCAGCTTGATGGGGGGAGTACAGAATGAGCAGTTCTTC,CASSLMGGVQNEQFF
TRBJ1-3,NA,once,TRBV5-1,TGCGCCAGCAGCCCTGCGGCGATCCAGGCCACTGGGAGTGGAAACACCATATATTTT,CASSPAAIQATGSGNTIYF
TRBJ2-7,NA,few,TRBV2,TGTGCCAGCGGAATAGGAGGAGGATACGAGCAGTACTTC,CASGIGGGYEQYF
TRBJ1-2,NA,NA,TRBV5-1,TGCGCCAGCAGCCCTGGAGTCGGAGAGGGGGCTAACTATGGCTACACCTTC,CASSPGVGEGANYGYTF
TRBJ2-5,TRBD2,NA,TRBV19,TGTGCCAGTAGTATAGATCGGGGAGGTAGCGGGACACTACAAGAGACCCAGTACTTC,CASSIDRGGSGTLQETQYF
TRBJ2-2,TRBD2,NA,TRBV7-9,TGTGCCGCTAGGAGGGAGAGACTAGCGGTGTGGACCGGGGAGCTGTTTTTT,CAARRERLAVWTGELFF